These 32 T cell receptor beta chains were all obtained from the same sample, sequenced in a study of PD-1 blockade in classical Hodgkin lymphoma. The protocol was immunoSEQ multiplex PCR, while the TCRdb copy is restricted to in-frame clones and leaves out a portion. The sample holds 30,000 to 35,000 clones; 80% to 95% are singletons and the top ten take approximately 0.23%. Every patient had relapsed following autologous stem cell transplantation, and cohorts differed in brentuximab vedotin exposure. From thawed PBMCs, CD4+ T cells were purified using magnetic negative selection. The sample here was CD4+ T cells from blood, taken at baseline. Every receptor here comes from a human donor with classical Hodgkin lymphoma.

CDR3 sequence: CASSILAGFTDTQYF. The CDR3 DNA reads as TGTGCCAGTAGTATCCTAGCGGGGTTCACAGATACGCAGTATTTT. The V gene is TRBV19, the J gene TRBJ2-3; 9 bases line up with TRBD2. The V and J ends lost 3 bases and 2 bases, in that order; junction bases with no gene match: 3. The CDR3 spans 15 residues. Germline CDR1 is LNHDA and CDR2 is SQIVND (reference sequence).

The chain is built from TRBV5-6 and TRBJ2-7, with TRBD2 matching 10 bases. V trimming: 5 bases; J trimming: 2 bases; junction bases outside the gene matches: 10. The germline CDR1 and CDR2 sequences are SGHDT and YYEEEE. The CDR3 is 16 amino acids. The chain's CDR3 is CASSSFSGRQTYEQYF. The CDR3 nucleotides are TGTGCCAGCAGTTCATTTAGCGGGAGGCAAACCTACGAGCAGTACTTC.

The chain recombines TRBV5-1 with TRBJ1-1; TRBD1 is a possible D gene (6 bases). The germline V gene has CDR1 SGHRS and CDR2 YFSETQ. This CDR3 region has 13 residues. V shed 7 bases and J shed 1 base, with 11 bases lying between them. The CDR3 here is CASYPGQNTEAFF. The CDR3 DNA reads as TGCGCCAGCTACCCGGGACAGAACACTGAAGCTTTCTTT.

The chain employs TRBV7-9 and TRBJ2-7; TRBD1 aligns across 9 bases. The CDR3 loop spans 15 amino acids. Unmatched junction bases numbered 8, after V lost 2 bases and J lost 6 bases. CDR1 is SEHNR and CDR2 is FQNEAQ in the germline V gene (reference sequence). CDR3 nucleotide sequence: TGTGCCAGCAGCTTAAACAGGGGGCGCCGGGCCGAGCAGTACTTC. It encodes CASSLNRGRRAEQYF.

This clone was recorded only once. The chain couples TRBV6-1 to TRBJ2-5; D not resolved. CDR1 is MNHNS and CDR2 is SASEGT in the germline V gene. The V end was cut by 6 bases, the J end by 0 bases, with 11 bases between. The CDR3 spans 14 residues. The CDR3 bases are TGTGCCAGCAGCCCGGTGACGGACCAAGAGACCCAGTACTTC. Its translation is CASSPVTDQETQYF.

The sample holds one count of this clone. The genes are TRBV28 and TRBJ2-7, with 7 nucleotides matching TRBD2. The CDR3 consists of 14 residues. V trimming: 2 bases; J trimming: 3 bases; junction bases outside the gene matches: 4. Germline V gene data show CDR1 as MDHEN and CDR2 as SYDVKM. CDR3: CASSLTGGHYEQYF. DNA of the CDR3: TGTGCCAGCAGTTTAACGGGAGGTCACTACGAGCAGTACTTC.

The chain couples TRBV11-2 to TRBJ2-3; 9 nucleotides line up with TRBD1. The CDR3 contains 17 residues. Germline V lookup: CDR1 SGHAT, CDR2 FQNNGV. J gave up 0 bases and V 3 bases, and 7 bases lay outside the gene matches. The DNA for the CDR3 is TGTGCCAGCAGCTTGCTCCCGGGACAGGGCAGCACAGATACGCAGTATTTT. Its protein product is CASSLLPGQGSTDTQYF.

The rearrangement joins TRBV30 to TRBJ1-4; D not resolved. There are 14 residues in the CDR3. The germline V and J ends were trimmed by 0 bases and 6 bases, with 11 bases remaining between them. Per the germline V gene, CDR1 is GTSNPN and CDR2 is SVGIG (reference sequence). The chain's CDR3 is CAWSVRVGDEKLFF. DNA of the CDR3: TGTGCCTGGAGTGTAAGGGTCGGGGATGAAAAACTGTTTTTT.

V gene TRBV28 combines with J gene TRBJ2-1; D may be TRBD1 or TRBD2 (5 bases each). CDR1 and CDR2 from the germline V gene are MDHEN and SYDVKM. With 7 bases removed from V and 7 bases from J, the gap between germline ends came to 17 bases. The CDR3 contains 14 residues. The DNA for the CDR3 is TGTGCCAGCACCCCCGAGGGGCGCGGGAATGAGCAGTTCTTC. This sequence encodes CASTPEGRGNEQFF.

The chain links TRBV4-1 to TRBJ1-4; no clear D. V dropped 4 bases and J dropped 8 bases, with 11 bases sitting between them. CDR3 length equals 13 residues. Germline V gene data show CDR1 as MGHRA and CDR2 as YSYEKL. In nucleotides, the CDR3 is TGCGCCAGCAGCCCACCGATCTCCGAAAAACTGTTTTTT. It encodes CASSPPISEKLFF.

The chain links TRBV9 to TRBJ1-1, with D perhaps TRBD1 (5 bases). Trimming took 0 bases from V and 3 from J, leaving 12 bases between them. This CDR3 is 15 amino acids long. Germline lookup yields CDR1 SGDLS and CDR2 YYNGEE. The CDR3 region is CASSVGWGGDTEAFF. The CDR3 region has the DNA TGTGCCAGCAGCGTAGGATGGGGGGGTGACACTGAAGCTTTCTTT.

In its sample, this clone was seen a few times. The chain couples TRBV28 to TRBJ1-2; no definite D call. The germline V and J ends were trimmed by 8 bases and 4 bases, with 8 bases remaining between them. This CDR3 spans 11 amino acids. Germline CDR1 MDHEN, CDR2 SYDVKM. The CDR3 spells CASAGVYGYTF. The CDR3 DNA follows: TGTGCCAGCGCAGGAGTCTATGGCTACACCTTC.

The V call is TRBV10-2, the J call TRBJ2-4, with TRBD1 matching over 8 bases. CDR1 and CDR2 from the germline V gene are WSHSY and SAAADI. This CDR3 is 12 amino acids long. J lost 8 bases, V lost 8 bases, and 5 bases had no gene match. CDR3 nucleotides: TGCGCCAGCCGACAGGGGTTGGACATTCAGTACTTC. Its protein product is CASRQGLDIQYF.

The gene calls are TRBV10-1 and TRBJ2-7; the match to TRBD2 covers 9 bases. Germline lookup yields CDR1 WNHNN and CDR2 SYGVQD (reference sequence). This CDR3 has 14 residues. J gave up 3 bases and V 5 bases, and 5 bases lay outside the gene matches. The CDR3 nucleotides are TGCGCCAGCAGTCCTAGCGGGACCAGCTACGAGCAGTACTTC. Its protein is CASSPSGTSYEQYF.

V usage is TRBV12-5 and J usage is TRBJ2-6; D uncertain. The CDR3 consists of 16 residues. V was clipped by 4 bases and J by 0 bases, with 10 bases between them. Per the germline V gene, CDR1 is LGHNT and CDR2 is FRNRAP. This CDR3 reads CASGYNSRSGANVLTF. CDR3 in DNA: TGTGCTAGTGGTTACAACAGCCGCTCTGGGGCCAACGTCCTGACTTTC.

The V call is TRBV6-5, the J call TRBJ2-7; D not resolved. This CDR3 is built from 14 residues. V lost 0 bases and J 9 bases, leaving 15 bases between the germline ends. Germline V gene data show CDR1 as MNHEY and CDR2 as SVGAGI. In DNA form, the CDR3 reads TGTGCCAGCAGTTACTCGATAGGTCAGTCATTGCAGTACTTC. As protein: CASSYSIGQSLQYF.

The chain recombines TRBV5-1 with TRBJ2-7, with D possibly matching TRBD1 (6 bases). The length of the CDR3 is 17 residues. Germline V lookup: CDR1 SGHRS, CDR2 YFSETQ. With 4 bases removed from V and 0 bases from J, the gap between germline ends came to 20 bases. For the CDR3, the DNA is TGCGCCAGCAGCCCAACAGGGACCCGGGGCGACTCCTACGAGCAGTACTTC. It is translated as CASSPTGTRGDSYEQYF.

CDR3 DNA sequence: TGTGCCGTACTGGTGGGGCGGAACTATGGCTACACCTTC. It specifies CAVLVGRNYGYTF. The genes are TRBV6-6 and TRBJ1-2; weak D call: TRBD1 (5 bases). The V end lost 11 bases, the J end lost 2 bases, and 15 bases lay between the germline ends. The germline CDR1 and CDR2 sequences are MNHNY and SVGAGI (reference sequence). The CDR3 has 13 residues.

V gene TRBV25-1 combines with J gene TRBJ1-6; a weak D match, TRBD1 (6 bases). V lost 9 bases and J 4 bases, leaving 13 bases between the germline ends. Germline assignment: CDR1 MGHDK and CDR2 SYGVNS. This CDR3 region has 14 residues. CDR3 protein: CARITGQYNSPLHF. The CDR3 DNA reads TGTGCCAGGATAACTGGACAGTATAATTCACCCCTCCACTTT.

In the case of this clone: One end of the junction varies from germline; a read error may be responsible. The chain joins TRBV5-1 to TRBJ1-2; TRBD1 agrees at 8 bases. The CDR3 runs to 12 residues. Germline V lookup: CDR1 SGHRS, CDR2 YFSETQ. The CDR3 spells CASSPGQGREDF. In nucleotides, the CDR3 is TGCGCCAGCAGCCCAGGACAGGGAAGGGAGGACTTC.

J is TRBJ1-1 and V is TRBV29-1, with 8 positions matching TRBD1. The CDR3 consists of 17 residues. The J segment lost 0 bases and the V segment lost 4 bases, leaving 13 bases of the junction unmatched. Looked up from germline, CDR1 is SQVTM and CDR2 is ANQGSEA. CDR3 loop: CSVAPRTGKVMNTEAFF. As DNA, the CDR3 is TGCAGCGTTGCCCCCCGGACAGGGAAAGTCATGAACACTGAAGCTTTCTTT.

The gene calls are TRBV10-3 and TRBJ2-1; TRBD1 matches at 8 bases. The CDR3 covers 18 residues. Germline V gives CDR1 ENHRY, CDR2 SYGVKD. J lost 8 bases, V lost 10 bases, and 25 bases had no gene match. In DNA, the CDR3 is TGTGCCAGCAACCCCAAGTTATCGCCGGGACAGGTGTTCTATGAGCAGTTCTTC. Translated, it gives CASNPKLSPGQVFYEQFF.

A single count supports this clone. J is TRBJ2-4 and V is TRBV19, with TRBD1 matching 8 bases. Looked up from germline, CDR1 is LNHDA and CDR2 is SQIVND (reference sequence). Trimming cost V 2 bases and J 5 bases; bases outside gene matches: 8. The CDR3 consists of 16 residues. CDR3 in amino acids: CASSITGQGLENIQYF. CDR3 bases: TGTGCCAGTAGTATAACCGGACAGGGCCTCGAAAACATTCAGTACTTC.

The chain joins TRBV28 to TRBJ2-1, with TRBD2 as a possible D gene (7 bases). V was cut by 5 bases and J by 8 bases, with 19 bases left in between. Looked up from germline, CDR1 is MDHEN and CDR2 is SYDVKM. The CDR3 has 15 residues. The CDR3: CASSPWGAGADEQFF. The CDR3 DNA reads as TGTGCCAGCAGTCCCTGGGGGGCGGGAGCGGATGAGCAGTTCTTC.

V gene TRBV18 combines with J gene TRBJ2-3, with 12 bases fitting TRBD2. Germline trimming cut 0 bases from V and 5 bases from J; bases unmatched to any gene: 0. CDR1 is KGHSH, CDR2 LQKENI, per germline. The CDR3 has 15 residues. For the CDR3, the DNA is TGTGCCAGCTCACCACCGGGACTAGCGGGAGATACGCAGTATTTT. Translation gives CASSPPGLAGDTQYF.

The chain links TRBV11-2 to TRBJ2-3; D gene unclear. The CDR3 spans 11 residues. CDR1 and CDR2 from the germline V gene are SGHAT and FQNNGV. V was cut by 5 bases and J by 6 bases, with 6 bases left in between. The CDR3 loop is CASSIKDTQYF. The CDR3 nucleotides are TGTGCCAGCAGCATCAAGGATACGCAGTATTTT. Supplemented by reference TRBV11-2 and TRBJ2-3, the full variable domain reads EAGVAQSPRYKIIEKRQSVAFWCNPISGHATLYWYQQILGQGPKLLIQFQNNGVVDDSQLPKDRFSAERLKGVDSTLKIQPAKLEDSAVYLCASSIKDTQYFGPGTRLTVL.

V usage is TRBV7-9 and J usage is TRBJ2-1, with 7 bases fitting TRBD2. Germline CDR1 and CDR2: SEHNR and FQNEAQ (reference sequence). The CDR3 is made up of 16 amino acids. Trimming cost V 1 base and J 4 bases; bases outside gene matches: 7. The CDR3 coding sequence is TGTGCCAGCAGCTTAGGGCCGGCGGGAGTATACAATGAGCAGTTCTTC. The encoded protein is CASSLGPAGVYNEQFF.

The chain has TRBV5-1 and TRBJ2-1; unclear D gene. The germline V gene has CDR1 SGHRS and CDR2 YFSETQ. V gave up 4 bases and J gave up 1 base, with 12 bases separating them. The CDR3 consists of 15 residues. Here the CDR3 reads CASSQPLDSYNEQFF. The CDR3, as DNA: TGCGCCAGCAGCCAACCTCTTGATTCCTACAATGAGCAGTTCTTC.

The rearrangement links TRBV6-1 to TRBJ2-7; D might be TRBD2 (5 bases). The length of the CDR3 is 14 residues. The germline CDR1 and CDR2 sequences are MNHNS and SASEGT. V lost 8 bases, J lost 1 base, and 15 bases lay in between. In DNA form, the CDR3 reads TGTGCCAGCTCCTTCGTCGGGGATTCCTACGAGCAGTACTTC. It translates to CASSFVGDSYEQYF.

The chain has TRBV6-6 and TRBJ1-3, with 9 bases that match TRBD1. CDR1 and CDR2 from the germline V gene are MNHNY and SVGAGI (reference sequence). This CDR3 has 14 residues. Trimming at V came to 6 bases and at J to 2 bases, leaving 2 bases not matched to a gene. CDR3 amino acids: CASSRTGAGNTIYF. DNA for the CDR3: TGTGCCAGCAGCCGGACAGGGGCTGGAAACACCATATATTTT.

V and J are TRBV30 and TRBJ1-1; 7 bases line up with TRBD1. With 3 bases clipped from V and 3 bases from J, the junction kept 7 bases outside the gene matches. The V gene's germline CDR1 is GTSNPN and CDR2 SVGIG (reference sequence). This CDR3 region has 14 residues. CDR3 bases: TGTGCCTGGAGAACAGGGGTTGGTGACACTGAAGCTTTCTTT. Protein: CAWRTGVGDTEAFF.

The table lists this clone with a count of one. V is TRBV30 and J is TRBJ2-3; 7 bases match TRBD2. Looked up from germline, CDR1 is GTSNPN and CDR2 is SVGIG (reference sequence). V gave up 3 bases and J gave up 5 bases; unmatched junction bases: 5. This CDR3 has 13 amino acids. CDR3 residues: CAWRGREVDTQYF. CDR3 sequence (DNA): TGTGCCTGGAGAGGTCGGGAGGTAGATACGCAGTATTTT.